This T cell receptor beta chain was observed in a study of control samples from healthy donors and cancer patients. This clone has more than one count but fewer than ten. V was trimmed by 1 base and J by 0 bases, leaving 17 bases between them. Germline V gives CDR1 SGHRS, CDR2 YFSETQ. The CDR3 runs 17 residues. Produced via immunoSEQ multiplex PCR; TCRdb's table is partial and in-frame only. The table records about 53,000 clones, 87% of them present only once. V is TRBV5-1 and J is TRBJ2-7; TRBD2 is a possible D gene (6 bases). The source of this sequence is a man aged 55 to 70 with head and neck cancer. The sample comprised PBMCs. The DNA for the CDR3 is TGCGCCAGCAGCTTGCCGTCAGCGGGTCGATTCTCCTACGAGCAGTACTTC. Translation gives CASSLPSAGRFSYEQYF.